This is a list of T cell receptor beta chains from one sample in a study of blood T cell repertoires in COVID-19. Sequenced by immunoSEQ multiplex PCR; TCRdb stores in-frame clones only, minus some. The sample lists roughly 55,000 clones, 80% to 90% seen once, with under 8% in the top ten. Sequenced sample: peripheral blood. All receptors come from a man in his 60s with active or convalescent COVID-19. Both conserved end residues are part of each CDR3. The D gene is left open where the match is weak. Clone size is given for some rows only: seen once, a few or many times, or a class if the clone is expanded.

j_call: TRBJ2-7
clone_size: NA
d_call: NA
v_call: TRBV5-1
cdr3_nt: TGCGCCAGCAGACTTAGCGGTTCGGAATACTACGAGCAGTACTTC
cdr3_aa: CASRLSGSEYYEQYF

j_call: TRBJ1-5
clone_size: NA
d_call: TRBD1
v_call: TRBV28
cdr3_nt: TGTGCCAGCAGTTTAGGACAGGGAATGAGACAGCCCCAGCATTTT
cdr3_aa: CASSLGQGMRQPQHF

j_call: TRBJ2-1
clone_size: once
d_call: TRBD2
v_call: TRBV6-5
cdr3_nt: TGTGCCAGCAATCCGCGGGGGACCTCCTACAATGAGCAGTTCTTC
cdr3_aa: CASNPRGTSYNEQFF

j_call: TRBJ1-4
clone_size: NA
d_call: TRBD1
v_call: TRBV28
cdr3_nt: TGTGCCAGCAGTTCCACCACTCCCGGGACAGGGGGCGAAAAACTGTTTTTT
cdr3_aa: CASSSTTPGTGGEKLFF

j_call: TRBJ1-1
clone_size: NA
d_call: NA
v_call: TRBV27
cdr3_nt: TGTGCCAGCAGTTTATCGGGGCGTGAAGCTTTCTTT
cdr3_aa: CASSLSGREAFF

j_call: TRBJ1-5
clone_size: once
d_call: TRBD1
v_call: TRBV24-1
cdr3_nt: TGTGCCACCAGTGAGGGACAGGGAGGCAATCAGCCCCAGCATTTT
cdr3_aa: CATSEGQGGNQPQHF

j_call: TRBJ2-7
clone_size: few
d_call: TRBD2
v_call: TRBV25-1
cdr3_nt: TGTGCCAGCAGAATTTCCCCCGGTCCCCGGGGGGGGGAGCAGTACTTC
cdr3_aa: CASRISPGPRGGEQYF

j_call: TRBJ2-1
clone_size: NA
d_call: NA
v_call: TRBV11-3
cdr3_nt: TGTGCCAGCAGCTTCCGAGGGGAGGACAATGAGCAGTTCTTC
cdr3_aa: CASSFRGEDNEQFF

j_call: TRBJ2-3
clone_size: NA
d_call: TRBD2
v_call: TRBV5-1
cdr3_nt: TGCGCCAGCACTAGGACTAGCCCTGGCACAGATACGCAGTATTTT
cdr3_aa: CASTRTSPGTDTQYF

j_call: TRBJ1-1
clone_size: few
d_call: NA
v_call: TRBV6-5
cdr3_nt: TGTGCCAGCAGTTACTACGGGAGCGCGGGGACTGAAGCTTTCTTT
cdr3_aa: CASSYYGSAGTEAFF

j_call: TRBJ1-1
clone_size: NA
d_call: NA
v_call: TRBV5-6
cdr3_nt: TGTGCCAGCAGCTTGAGGGGAACTGAAGCTTTCTTT
cdr3_aa: CASSLRGTEAFF

j_call: TRBJ2-7
clone_size: NA
d_call: NA
v_call: TRBV27
cdr3_nt: TGTGCCAGCAGAGCCTACGTGGGAGTGGACGAGCAGTACTTC
cdr3_aa: CASRAYVGVDEQYF

j_call: TRBJ2-3
clone_size: NA
d_call: TRBD1
v_call: TRBV11-2
cdr3_nt: TGTGCCAGCAGCCAATCATCACAGGGGCTGAGCACAGATACGCAGTATTTT
cdr3_aa: CASSQSSQGLSTDTQYF

j_call: TRBJ2-7
clone_size: few
d_call: TRBD2
v_call: TRBV14
cdr3_nt: TGTGCCAGCAGCCAAAGCGGGAGGTTCGAGTACTTC
cdr3_aa: CASSQSGRFEYF

j_call: TRBJ1-3
clone_size: NA
d_call: TRBD1
v_call: TRBV18
cdr3_nt: TGTGCCAGCTCACCCGACAGGGGACGAGGAAACACCATATATTTT
cdr3_aa: CASSPDRGRGNTIYF

j_call: TRBJ1-6
clone_size: NA
d_call: NA
v_call: TRBV6-1
cdr3_nt: TGTGCCAGCAGTGCACCATCGGGCAGGGGCCGATCACCCCTCCACTTT
cdr3_aa: CASSAPSGRGRSPLHF

j_call: TRBJ2-2
clone_size: NA
d_call: NA
v_call: TRBV12-3/TRBV12-4
cdr3_nt: TGTGCCAGCAGTGTGGAGGGCACCGGGGAGCTGTTTTTT
cdr3_aa: CASSVEGTGELFF

j_call: TRBJ2-3
clone_size: NA
d_call: NA
v_call: TRBV7-6
cdr3_nt: TGTGCCAGCAGCTTTCAAGATACGCAGTATTTT
cdr3_aa: CASSFQDTQYF

j_call: TRBJ2-7
clone_size: few
d_call: TRBD1
v_call: TRBV14
cdr3_nt: TGTGCCAGCAGGGGACAGGTTTCCTACGAGCAGTACTTC
cdr3_aa: CASRGQVSYEQYF

j_call: TRBJ1-1
clone_size: NA
d_call: TRBD1
v_call: TRBV2
cdr3_nt: TGTGCCAGCAGTAAGACAGGGGGCGTGACTGAAGCTTTCTTT
cdr3_aa: CASSKTGGVTEAFF

j_call: TRBJ2-1
clone_size: NA
d_call: NA
v_call: TRBV11-3
cdr3_nt: TGTGCCAGCAGCTTCGGGAAGGTCTCATGGGATGAGCAGTTCTTC
cdr3_aa: CASSFGKVSWDEQFF

j_call: TRBJ1-1
clone_size: NA
d_call: TRBD1
v_call: TRBV6-5
cdr3_nt: TGTGCCATAAAGACAGGGGCAGAAGCTTTCTTT
cdr3_aa: CAIKTGAEAFF

j_call: TRBJ1-1
clone_size: NA
d_call: TRBD1
v_call: TRBV7-2
cdr3_nt: TGTGCCAGCAGCTCTCGACAGGGAGCCGCTTTCTTT
cdr3_aa: CASSSRQGAAFF

j_call: TRBJ1-2
clone_size: NA
d_call: NA
v_call: TRBV20-1
cdr3_nt: TGCAGTGCTAGTCTCAGCGTGGGTGGCTACACCTTC
cdr3_aa: CSASLSVGGYTF

j_call: TRBJ1-5
clone_size: NA
d_call: NA
v_call: TRBV5-5
cdr3_nt: TGTGCCAGCAGCTTGACGGGTATTAGCAATCAGCCCCAGCATTTT
cdr3_aa: CASSLTGISNQPQHF

j_call: TRBJ2-3
clone_size: NA
d_call: TRBD1
v_call: TRBV7-2
cdr3_nt: TGTGCCAGCAGCTTAGGGACAGGGGGTGGCACAGATACGCAGTATTTT
cdr3_aa: CASSLGTGGGTDTQYF

j_call: TRBJ2-2
clone_size: NA
d_call: NA
v_call: TRBV7-3
cdr3_nt: TGTGCCAGCAGCTTAATTGGGGGGTTTAACACCGGGGAGCTGTTTTTT
cdr3_aa: CASSLIGGFNTGELFF

j_call: TRBJ2-5
clone_size: NA
d_call: TRBD1
v_call: TRBV30
cdr3_nt: TGTGCCTGGAGTGTAGGGGGCCCAGAGACCCAGTACTTC
cdr3_aa: CAWSVGGPETQYF

j_call: TRBJ2-1
clone_size: NA
d_call: TRBD2
v_call: TRBV5-6
cdr3_nt: TGTGCCAGCAGCTTGTATCAGCCGGGAGGAGACAATGAGCAGTTCTTC
cdr3_aa: CASSLYQPGGDNEQFF

j_call: TRBJ1-1
clone_size: NA
d_call: TRBD1
v_call: TRBV18
cdr3_nt: TGTGCCAGCCAGGGGGGGAACACTGAAGCTTTCTTT
cdr3_aa: CASQGGNTEAFF

j_call: TRBJ2-7
clone_size: NA
d_call: TRBD1
v_call: TRBV28
cdr3_nt: TGTGCCAGCAGGACAGGGGGGCAGATCTACGAGCAGTACTTC
cdr3_aa: CASRTGGQIYEQYF

j_call: TRBJ1-1
clone_size: once
d_call: NA
v_call: TRBV19
cdr3_nt: TGTGCCAGTAGTATAGAGGGAGTGGGCAGCCGAGACACTGAAGCTTTCTTT
cdr3_aa: CASSIEGVGSRDTEAFF

j_call: TRBJ2-3
clone_size: NA
d_call: TRBD2
v_call: TRBV12-5
cdr3_nt: TGTGCTAGTGCTAGAGGGACTAGCGGGAGTCTGGATACGCAGTATTTT
cdr3_aa: CASARGTSGSLDTQYF

j_call: TRBJ2-1
clone_size: NA
d_call: TRBD1
v_call: TRBV2
cdr3_nt: TGTGCCAGCCAAAGACAGGGGGCTTACAATGAGCAGTTCTTC
cdr3_aa: CASQRQGAYNEQFF

j_call: TRBJ2-5
clone_size: NA
d_call: NA
v_call: TRBV24-1
cdr3_nt: TGTGCCACCAGTGATAGGGGGTTCCCAGAGACCCAGTACTTC
cdr3_aa: CATSDRGFPETQYF

j_call: TRBJ2-1
clone_size: NA
d_call: TRBD2
v_call: TRBV5-5
cdr3_nt: TGTGCCAGCAAGGTGGGCGGGAGTCCAGATGAGCAGTTCTTC
cdr3_aa: CASKVGGSPDEQFF

j_call: TRBJ1-3
clone_size: NA
d_call: NA
v_call: TRBV29-1
cdr3_nt: TGCAGCGTACGTGGCTCTGGGGCCTCTGGAAACACCATATATTTT
cdr3_aa: CSVRGSGASGNTIYF

j_call: TRBJ1-1
clone_size: NA
d_call: NA
v_call: TRBV5-1
cdr3_nt: TGCGCCAGCAGCTTGGTACAGGGATTTGAAGCTTTCTTT
cdr3_aa: CASSLVQGFEAFF

j_call: TRBJ2-5
clone_size: once
d_call: NA
v_call: TRBV24-1
cdr3_nt: TGTGCCACCAGTGATACCGGCAAGGTGGCGGGGGCCCAAGAGACCCAGTACTTC
cdr3_aa: CATSDTGKVAGAQETQYF

j_call: TRBJ2-7
clone_size: NA
d_call: TRBD2
v_call: TRBV2
cdr3_nt: TGTGCCAGCCGGACTAGCGGTTCCTACGAGCAGTACTTC
cdr3_aa: CASRTSGSYEQYF

j_call: TRBJ2-2
clone_size: NA
d_call: TRBD2
v_call: TRBV4-3
cdr3_nt: TGCGCCAGCAGCCAAGATAAGGAACTAGCGGCATTGGCCGGGGAGCTGTTTTTT
cdr3_aa: CASSQDKELAALAGELFF

j_call: TRBJ2-7
clone_size: NA
d_call: TRBD2
v_call: TRBV7-2
cdr3_nt: TGTGCCAGCAGCTTCGGGGGGACCCAAACCTACGAGCAGTACTTC
cdr3_aa: CASSFGGTQTYEQYF

j_call: TRBJ1-1
clone_size: NA
d_call: NA
v_call: TRBV6-2/TRBV6-3
cdr3_nt: TGTGCCAGCAGTTACTTAAACACTGAAGCTTTCTTT
cdr3_aa: CASSYLNTEAFF

j_call: TRBJ1-1
clone_size: NA
d_call: NA
v_call: TRBV4-1
cdr3_nt: TGCGCCAGCAGCCAAGAAGAGGCTGGGGGCTACACTGAAGCTTTCTTT
cdr3_aa: CASSQEEAGGYTEAFF

j_call: TRBJ2-1
clone_size: NA
d_call: NA
v_call: TRBV5-1
cdr3_nt: TGCGCCAGCAGCTTGTGGGCCCAAAATGAGCAGTTCTTC
cdr3_aa: CASSLWAQNEQFF